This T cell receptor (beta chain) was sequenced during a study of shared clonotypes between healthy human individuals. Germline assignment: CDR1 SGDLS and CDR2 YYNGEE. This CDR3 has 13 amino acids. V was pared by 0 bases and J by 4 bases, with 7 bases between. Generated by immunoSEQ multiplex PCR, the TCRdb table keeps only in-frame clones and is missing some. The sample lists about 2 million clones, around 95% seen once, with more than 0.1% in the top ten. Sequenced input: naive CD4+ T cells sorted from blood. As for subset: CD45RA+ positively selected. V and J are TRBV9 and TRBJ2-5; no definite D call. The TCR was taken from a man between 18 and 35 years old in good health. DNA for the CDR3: TGTGCCAGCAGCGTAGACCCGGGAGAGACCCAGTACTTC. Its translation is CASSVDPGETQYF. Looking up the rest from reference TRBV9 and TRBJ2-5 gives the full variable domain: DSGVTQTPKHLITATGQRVTLRCSPRSGDLSVYWYQQSLDQGLQFLIQYYNGEERAKGNILERFSAQQFPDLHSELNLSSLELGDSALYFCASSVDPGETQYFGPGTRLLVL.